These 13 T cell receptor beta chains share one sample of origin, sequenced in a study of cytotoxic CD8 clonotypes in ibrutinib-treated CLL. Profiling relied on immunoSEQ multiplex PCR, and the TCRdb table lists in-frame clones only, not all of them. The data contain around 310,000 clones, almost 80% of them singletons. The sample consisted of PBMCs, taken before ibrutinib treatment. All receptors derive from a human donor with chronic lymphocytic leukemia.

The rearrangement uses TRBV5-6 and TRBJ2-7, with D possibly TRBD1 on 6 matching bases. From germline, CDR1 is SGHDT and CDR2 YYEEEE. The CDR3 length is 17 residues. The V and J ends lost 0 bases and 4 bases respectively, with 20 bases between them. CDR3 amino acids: CASSLGRQASRTYEQYF. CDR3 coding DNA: TGTGCCAGCAGCTTGGGCCGACAGGCCTCCCGGACTTACGAGCAGTACTTC.

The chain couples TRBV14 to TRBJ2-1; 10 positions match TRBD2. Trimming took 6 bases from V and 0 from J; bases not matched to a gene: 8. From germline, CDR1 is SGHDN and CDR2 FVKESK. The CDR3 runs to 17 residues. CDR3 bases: TGTGCCAGCAGTTACGGACTAGCGGATAGCTCCTACAATGAGCAGTTCTTC. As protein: CASSYGLADSSYNEQFF.

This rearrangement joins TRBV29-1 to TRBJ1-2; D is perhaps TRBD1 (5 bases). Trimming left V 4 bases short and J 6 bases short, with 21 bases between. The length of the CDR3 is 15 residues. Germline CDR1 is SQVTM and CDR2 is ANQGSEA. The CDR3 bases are TGCAGCGTTGCACATGCGGGAACAGGATTAAATGGCTACACCTTC. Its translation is CSVAHAGTGLNGYTF.

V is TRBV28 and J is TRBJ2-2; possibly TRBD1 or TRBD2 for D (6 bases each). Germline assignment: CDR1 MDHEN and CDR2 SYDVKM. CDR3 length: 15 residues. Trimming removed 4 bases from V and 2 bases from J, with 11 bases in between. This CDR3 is CASSSPGGNTGELFF. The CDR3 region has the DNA TGTGCCAGCAGTTCCCCCGGGGGCAACACCGGGGAGCTGTTTTTT.

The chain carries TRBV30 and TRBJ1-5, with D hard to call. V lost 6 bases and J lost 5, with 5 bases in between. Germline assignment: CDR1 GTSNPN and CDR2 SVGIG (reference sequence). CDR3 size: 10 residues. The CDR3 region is CACGDQPQHF. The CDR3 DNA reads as TGTGCCTGCGGGGATCAGCCCCAGCATTTT.

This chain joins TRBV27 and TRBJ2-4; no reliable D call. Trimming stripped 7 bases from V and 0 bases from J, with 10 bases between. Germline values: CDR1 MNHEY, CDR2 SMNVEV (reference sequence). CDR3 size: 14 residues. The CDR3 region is CASTGPLAKNIQYF. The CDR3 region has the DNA TGTGCCAGCACCGGACCCCTAGCCAAAAACATTCAGTACTTC.

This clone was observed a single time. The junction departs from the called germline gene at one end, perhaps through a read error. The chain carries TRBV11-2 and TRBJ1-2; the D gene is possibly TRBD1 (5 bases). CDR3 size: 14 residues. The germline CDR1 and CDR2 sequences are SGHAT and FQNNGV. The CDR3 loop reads CASSLARTGGAYTF. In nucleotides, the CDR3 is TGTGCCAGCAGCTTAGCTAGGACGGGAGGGGCCTACACCTTT.

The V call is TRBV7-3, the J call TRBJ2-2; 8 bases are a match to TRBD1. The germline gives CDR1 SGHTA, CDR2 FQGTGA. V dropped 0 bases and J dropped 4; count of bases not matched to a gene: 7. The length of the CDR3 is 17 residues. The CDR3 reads CASSLTWHRGSTGELFF. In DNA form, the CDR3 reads TGTGCCAGCAGCTTAACGTGGCACAGGGGGAGCACCGGGGAGCTGTTTTTT.

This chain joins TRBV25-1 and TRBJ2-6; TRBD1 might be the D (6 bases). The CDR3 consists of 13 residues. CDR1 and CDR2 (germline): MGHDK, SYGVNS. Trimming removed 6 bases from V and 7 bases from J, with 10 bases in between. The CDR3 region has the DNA TGTGCCAGCAGGACAGGACACGCCAACGTCCTGACTTTC. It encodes CASRTGHANVLTF.

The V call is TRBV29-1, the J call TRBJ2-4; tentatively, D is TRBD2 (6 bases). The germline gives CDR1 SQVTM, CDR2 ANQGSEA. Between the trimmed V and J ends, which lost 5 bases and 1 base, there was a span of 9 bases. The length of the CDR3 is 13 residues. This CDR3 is CSVLGSAKNIQYF. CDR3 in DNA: TGCAGCGTTCTCGGGAGCGCCAAAAACATTCAGTACTTC.

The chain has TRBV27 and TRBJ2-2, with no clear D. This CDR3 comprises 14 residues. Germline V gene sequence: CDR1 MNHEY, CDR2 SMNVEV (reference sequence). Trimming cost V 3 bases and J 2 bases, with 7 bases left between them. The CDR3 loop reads CASSFSSNTGELFF. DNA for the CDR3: TGTGCCAGCAGTTTCTCCAGCAACACCGGGGAGCTGTTTTTT.

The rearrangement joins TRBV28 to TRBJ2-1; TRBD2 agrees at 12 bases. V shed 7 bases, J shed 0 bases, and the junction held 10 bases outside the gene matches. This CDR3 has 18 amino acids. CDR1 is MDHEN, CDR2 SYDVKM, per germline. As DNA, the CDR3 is TGTGCCAGCAAACATCCGGGACTAGCGGGCCGCTCCTACAATGAGCAGTTCTTC. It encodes CASKHPGLAGRSYNEQFF.

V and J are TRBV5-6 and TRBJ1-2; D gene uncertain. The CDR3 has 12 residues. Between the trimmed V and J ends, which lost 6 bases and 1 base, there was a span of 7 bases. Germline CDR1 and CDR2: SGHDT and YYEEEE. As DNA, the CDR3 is TGTGCCAGCACCTGGGGTAACTATGGCTACACCTTC. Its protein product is CASTWGNYGYTF.